The clone carrying this TCR beta chain has at least ten counts. TCR beta CDR3 sequences were amplified from RNA transcripts. The TCR CDR3 was amplified in a first-round RT-PCR using the HTBI primer set. MiXCR was run by TCRdb on the multiplex PCR reads, yielding one entry per CDR3 protein. The sample holds roughly 550,000 distinct CDR3 sequences, roughly 16% seen once. The data were taken from a study of T cells in Graves' hyperthyroidism and ophthalmopathy. This CDR3 has 16 amino acids. Germline CDR1 and CDR2: DFQATT and SNEGSKA (reference sequence). Losses at the gene ends were 3 bases for V and 3 bases for J; bases not matched to a gene: 10.

Sequencing used blood. The source is a woman in her thirties with Graves' ophthalmopathy. The chain joins TRBV20-1 to TRBJ2-7, with 11 bases lining up with TRBD2. The CDR3, as DNA: TGCAGTGCTAGGGACCCAGGACTAGCGGGTAGCTACGAGCAGTACTTC. Amino acids: CSARDPGLAGSYEQYF.